Following are 32 T cell receptor beta chains from one sample sequenced in a study of CDR3 diversity in severe acne (dated by TCRdb to the late 2010s). Library preparation was by PCR. The sequencer was an Illumina HiSeq 2000. The raw public data were reprocessed by TCRdb itself: fastp quality trimming at Q25, MiXCR clonotype calling, in-frame beta chains only. Rows with a matching CDR3 protein are joined into one entry that keeps the most common DNA and genes. The sample profile shows almost 85,000 distinct CDR3 sequences; about 54% of them were found once. The top ten clones comprise roughly an eighth of the sample. The sequenced material came from blood. These TCRs come from a male donor in good health, without acne.

The chain carries TRBV7-8 and TRBJ2-3; 9 positions match TRBD2. There are 16 residues in the CDR3. From germline, CDR1 is SGHVS and CDR2 FQNEAQ. With V trimmed by 9 bases and J by 7 bases, 17 bases remained unmatched. The CDR3 region is CASEYGVSGGGYTQYF. The CDR3 region has the DNA TGTGCCAGTGAATACGGGGTTAGCGGGGGCGGGTATACGCAGTATTTT. Supplemented by reference TRBV7-8 and TRBJ2-3, the full variable domain reads GAGVSQSPRYKVAKRGQDVALRCDPISGHVSLFWYQQALGQGPEFLTYFQNEAQLDKSGLPSDRFFAERPEGSVSTLKIQRTQQEDSAVYLCASEYGVSGGGYTQYFGPGTRLTVL.

The genes are TRBV11-3 and TRBJ1-5; D uncertain. Germline V gives CDR1 SGHNT, CDR2 YENEEA. V lost 10 bases, J lost 1 base, and 8 bases lay in between. This CDR3 contains 12 residues. The CDR3 loop reads CATEFSNQPQHF. The CDR3 bases are TGTGCCACCGAGTTCAGCAATCAGCCCCAGCATTTT.

A remark on this clonotype: The junction and the germline gene differ at one end; a read error may be behind it. The DNA of the CDR3 is TGCAGTGCCCTTGGGGGGGGTTATGGCTACAACTTC. Translation gives CSALGGGYGYNF. This rearrangement joins TRBV20-1 to TRBJ1-2; weak D call: TRBD1 (5 bases). The V gene's germline CDR1 is DFQATT and CDR2 SNEGSKA (reference sequence). The length of the CDR3 is 12 residues.

With regard to this clonotype: One end of the junction varies from germline; a read error may be responsible. The chain combines TRBV29-1 with TRBJ2-2; TRBD2 agrees at 9 bases. Germline assignment: CDR1 SQVTM and CDR2 ANQGSEA. The CDR3 has 15 residues. The CDR3 DNA is TGCAGCGCAACCTCGGGACTAGCTAACATCGGGGAGCTGTTTTTT. Its protein product is CSATSGLANIGELFF.

Regarding this clonotype: One end of the junction varies from germline; a read error may be responsible. V usage is TRBV10-3 and J usage is TRBJ2-2; possibly TRBD1 for D (6 bases). The CDR3 contains 16 residues. Per the germline V gene, CDR1 is ENHRY and CDR2 is SYGVKD. CDR3 sequence (DNA): TGTGCCAGCAGTCCTTACAGGGACGGTAGCACCGGGGAGCTGTTTTTT. Translated: CASSPYRDGSTGELFF.

The V gene is TRBV24-1, the J gene TRBJ1-4, with 11 bases that match TRBD1. Unmatched junction bases numbered 3, after V lost 3 bases and J lost 7 bases. The germline V gene encodes CDR1 KGHDR and CDR2 SFDVKD. The CDR3 length is 15 residues. In nucleotides, the CDR3 is TGTGCCACCAGTGATGCGGACAGGGGGCGTGAAAAACTGTTTTTT. This translates into CATSDADRGREKLFF.

The V gene is TRBV5-1, the J gene TRBJ2-6, with D maybe TRBD1 (5 bases). V dropped 4 bases and J dropped 0 bases, with 11 bases sitting between them. Germline-derived CDR1 and CDR2 are SGHRS and YFSETQ. The length of the CDR3 is 16 residues. The CDR3 DNA reads as TGCGCCAGCAGCCCGACAGTTAGCTCTGGGGCCAACGTCCTGACTTTC. It encodes CASSPTVSSGANVLTF.

This clonotype is labeled as medium-sized. The rearrangement links TRBV7-6 to TRBJ2-5, with 7 bases matching TRBD1. V trimming: 3 bases; J trimming: 4 bases; junction bases outside the gene matches: 8. Germline lookup yields CDR1 SGHVS and CDR2 FNYEAQ. The CDR3 consists of 15 residues. In DNA, the CDR3 is TGTGCCAGCAGCTTGAATGCAGGGGGTGCAGAGACCCAGTACTTC. Amino acids: CASSLNAGGAETQYF.

V usage is TRBV5-5 and J usage is TRBJ2-7, with no clear D. Deletions cut 9 bases from V and 3 bases from J, with 16 bases between. Germline V gene lookup returns CDR1 SGHKS and CDR2 YYEKEE (reference sequence). The CDR3 loop spans 13 amino acids. CDR3 loop: CATTLAELYEQYF. The CDR3, as DNA: TGTGCCACCACCCTGGCGGAGCTCTACGAGCAGTACTTC.

This clonotype has a count of ten or more. The CDR3: CASSAERYNEQFF. Here the CDR3 DNA reads TGTGCCAGCTCAGCGGAAAGGTACAATGAGCAGTTCTTC. The V gene is TRBV18, the J gene TRBJ2-1; D uncertain. V was cut by 5 bases and J by 4 bases, with 9 bases left in between. The CDR3 contains 13 residues. CDR1 and CDR2 from the germline V gene are KGHSH and LQKENI.

Many counts were recorded for this clonotype. Sequence at one end of the junction differs from germline and may be a read error. The V gene is TRBV5-1, the J gene TRBJ2-3, with TRBD2 matching over 12 bases. The germline gives CDR1 SGHRS, CDR2 YFSETQ. The length of the CDR3 is 13 residues. The CDR3 here is CASSWTSGDTQYF. The CDR3 nucleotides are TGCGCCAGCAGCTGGACTAGCGGGGATACACAGTATTTT.

The chain employs TRBV7-3 and TRBJ1-5; D is unresolved. V was clipped by 7 bases and J by 4 bases, with 14 bases between them. The CDR3 has 14 residues. The germline V gene has CDR1 SGHTA and CDR2 FQGTGA. The CDR3 nucleotides are TGTGCCAGCAATTTGGCGACGATTAATCAGCCCCAGCATTTT. Amino acid sequence: CASNLATINQPQHF.

As to this clonotype: The conserved final phenylalanine or tryptophan is absent from the CDR3, which likely points to a read error. The CDR3 DNA reads as TGTGCCAGCAGCCCCGGGGGGACAGGGGGCTACGAGCAGTACTCC. Its translation is CASSPGGTGGYEQYS. The V and J genes are TRBV7-6 and TRBJ2-7; 11 bases agree with TRBD1. This CDR3 is built from 15 residues. Germline lookup yields CDR1 SGHVS and CDR2 FNYEAQ. The V and J ends lost 5 bases and 3 bases, in that order; junction bases with no gene match: 6.

This clonotype was counted once. In DNA form, the CDR3 reads TGTGCCAGGGGAGGGACAGGGGGCGCAGATACGCAGTATTTT. Its protein product is CARGGTGGADTQYF. The V call is TRBV28, the J call TRBJ2-3, with TRBD1 matching over 12 bases. This CDR3 is built from 14 residues. The J segment lost 4 bases and the V segment lost 9 bases, leaving 5 bases of the junction unmatched. Germline V gene lookup returns CDR1 MDHEN and CDR2 SYDVKM. Complete variable domain (other parts from reference TRBV28 and TRBJ2-3): DVKVTQSSRYLVKRTGEKVFLECVQDMDHENMFWYRQDPGLGLRLIYFSYDVKMKEKGDIPEGYSVSREKKERFSLILESASTNQTSMYLCARGGTGGADTQYFGPGTRLTVL.

This clonotype was seen ten or more times. The V and J genes are TRBV5-1 and TRBJ2-2; TRBD2 aligns across 12 bases. The CDR3 sequence is 15 residues long. Looked up from germline, CDR1 is SGHRS and CDR2 is YFSETQ. Germline trimming cut 4 bases from V and 7 bases from J; bases unmatched to any gene: 5. CDR3 protein: CASSPRLAGDGELFF. DNA of the CDR3: TGCGCCAGCAGCCCCAGACTAGCGGGAGACGGGGAGCTGTTTTTT.

CDR3: CASSPQPLPGDTQYF. CDR3 bases: TGTGCCAGCAGCCCCCAGCCGTTGCCCGGAGATACGCAGTATTTT. The chain is built from TRBV7-3 and TRBJ2-3; D remains unclear. The germline V and J ends were trimmed by 5 bases and 5 bases, with 17 bases remaining between them. CDR3 length equals 15 residues. Germline lookup yields CDR1 SGHTA and CDR2 FQGTGA.

As to this clonotype: No DNA is shown, since the ends of the CDR3 on it are uncertain; the CDR3 is the one TCRdb lists. The chain has TRBV29-1 and TRBJ1-2; the table calls TRBD1, which could not be checked here. The CDR3 length is 22 residues, termini included. Germline CDR1 is SQVTM and CDR2 is ANQGSEA. The CDR3 here is CSGSGGSGIYLCSGSGGSGYTF.

Of note for this clonotype: One junction end does not reproduce the germline sequence, and a read error may be involved. The V gene is TRBV7-7, the J gene TRBJ2-2; D is unclear. Germline V gene sequence: CDR1 SSHAT, CDR2 FNYEAQ (reference sequence). The length of the CDR3 is 13 residues. The CDR3 DNA is TGTGCCAGCAGCTTAGTATTTTCCTGCACGCTGGTTTTT. It yields the protein CASSLVFSCTLVF.

Comments on this clonotype: No DNA is shown, since the ends of the CDR3 on it are uncertain; the CDR3 is the one TCRdb lists. V usage is TRBV5-6 and J usage is TRBJ1-5; the DNA was not used to check the table's D call, TRBD1. Germline V CDR1 and CDR2: SGHDT, YYEEEE. The CDR3 contains 21 residues when both ends are counted. The CDR3 is CASSVDRPLEQYFGPDQPQHF.

J is TRBJ2-1 and V is TRBV20-1, with 13 bases that match TRBD2. This CDR3 region has 16 residues. The V and J ends lost 6 bases and 5 bases, in that order; junction bases with no gene match: 10. Germline CDR1 is DFQATT and CDR2 is SNEGSKA (reference sequence). CDR3 amino acids: CSASTSGRVLNNEQFF. The CDR3 DNA follows: TGCAGTGCCAGCACTAGCGGGAGGGTTCTAAACAATGAGCAGTTCTTC.

This clonotype turned up a few times. This sequence joins TRBV5-1 and TRBJ1-5; weak D call: TRBD1 (5 bases). Germline loops: CDR1 SGHRS, CDR2 YFSETQ. The CDR3 is 15 residues long. The V end was cut by 0 bases, the J end by 1 base, with 8 bases between. The CDR3 coding sequence is TGCGCCAGCAGCTTGGACGGGACCAGCAATCAGCCCCAGCATTTT. It translates to CASSLDGTSNQPQHF.

The chain joins TRBV7-4 to TRBJ1-2; perhaps TRBD1 as D (5 bases). Trimming pared 7 bases from V and 5 bases from J, leaving 14 bases between. The CDR3 covers 13 residues. The V gene's germline CDR1 is SGHVT and CDR2 SQSDAQ. The CDR3 is CASTPGIKYGYTF. CDR3 nucleotide sequence: TGTGCCAGCACCCCAGGGATAAAATATGGCTACACCTTC.

This clonotype has at least ten counts. The chain uses TRBV9 and TRBJ2-2; a possible D gene is TRBD1 (5 bases). With 0 bases removed from V and 1 base from J, the gap between germline ends came to 10 bases. Per germline, CDR1 SGDLS and CDR2 YYNGEE. The CDR3 is 16 residues long. CDR3 DNA sequence: TGTGCCAGCAGCGTAGAGTGGCAGGGGAACACCGGGGAGCTGTTTTTT. As protein: CASSVEWQGNTGELFF.

J is TRBJ1-5 and V is TRBV20-1; D is possibly TRBD1 (5 bases). CDR1 is DFQATT, CDR2 SNEGSKA, per germline (reference sequence). CDR3 size: 12 residues. Here the CDR3 reads CRIEWGDQPQHF. CDR3 DNA sequence: TGCAGGATCGAGTGGGGGGATCAGCCCCAGCATTTT.

The table lists this clonotype with a count of one. At one of its ends the junction is not consistent with the germline gene, which may arise from a read error. The chain recombines TRBV10-3 with TRBJ2-7, with D tentatively TRBD2 (6 bases). The CDR3 has 14 residues. CDR1 and CDR2 (germline): ENHRY, SYGVKD. The CDR3 sequence: CAIRERAEGYEQCF. The CDR3 coding sequence is TGTGCCATCAGAGAAAGAGCGGAGGGGTACGAGCAGTGCTTC.

The V gene is TRBV11-2, the J gene TRBJ2-7; 7 nucleotides match TRBD1. V lost 5 bases and J lost 5; bases outside the gene matches: 12. The germline V gene has CDR1 SGHAT and CDR2 FQNNGV. There are 15 residues in the CDR3. The CDR3 coding sequence is TGTGCCAGCAGCCTAAGACAGGGTCCAAGCAACGAGCAGTACTTC. It yields the protein CASSLRQGPSNEQYF.

Ten or more counts support this clonotype. It may be a read error: a sequence one base away is much more abundant. The V call is TRBV28, the J call TRBJ2-4; D remains unclear. The CDR3 has 15 amino acids. Germline CDR1 and CDR2: MDHEN and SYDVKM. CDR3 amino acids: CASSQSTLAKIIQYF. DNA for the CDR3: TGTGCCAGCAGCCAATCGACTTTAGCCAAAATCATTCAGTACTTC.

A few counts support this clonotype. CDR3 protein: CASSEPTGASNEKLFF. The CDR3 DNA follows: TGCGCCAGCAGCGAACCGACAGGGGCTTCTAATGAAAAACTGTTTTTT. The chain couples TRBV5-1 to TRBJ1-4; 8 bases agree with TRBD1. The CDR3 covers 16 residues. The J segment lost 3 bases and the V segment lost 4 bases, leaving 8 bases of the junction unmatched. Per the germline V gene, CDR1 is SGHRS and CDR2 is YFSETQ.

With regard to this clonotype: One base away lies a much larger clone, so this may be a sequencing read error. This chain connects TRBV6-1 to TRBJ1-5, with no clear D. Per germline, CDR1 MNHNS and CDR2 SASEGT. The CDR3 runs to 14 residues. CDR3 sequence reads: CAGSEVWAVQPQHF. The CDR3 bases are TGTGCCGGCAGTGAAGTCTGGGCCGTTCAGCCCCAGCATTTT.

The chain carries TRBV14 and TRBJ2-1; 9 bases align to TRBD1. Germline values: CDR1 SGHDN, CDR2 FVKESK. The CDR3 is made up of 16 amino acids. J lost 4 bases, V lost 11 bases, and 15 bases had no gene match. The CDR3 spells CASSPTGGGQYNEQFF. The CDR3 DNA follows: TGTGCCTCCAGCCCGACAGGGGGGGGACAGTACAATGAGCAGTTCTTC.

The chain has TRBV10-2 and TRBJ2-1, with 13 nucleotides matching TRBD2. Trimming cost V 2 bases and J 6 bases; bases outside gene matches: 4. Per the germline V gene, CDR1 is WSHSY and CDR2 is SAAADI. The CDR3 sequence is 16 residues long. This CDR3 is CASSEITSGRANEQFF. In nucleotides, the CDR3 is TGCGCCAGCAGTGAGATTACTAGCGGGAGGGCCAATGAGCAGTTCTTC.

For this clonotype: A read error may produce the germline difference seen at one junction end. V gene TRBV10-3 combines with J gene TRBJ1-2; D unresolved. CDR1 and CDR2 (germline): ENHRY, SYGVKD. The CDR3 sequence is 11 residues long. This chain's CDR3 is CAFNIDYAYTF. The CDR3 nucleotides read TGTGCTTTCAACATCGACTATGCCTACACCTTC.